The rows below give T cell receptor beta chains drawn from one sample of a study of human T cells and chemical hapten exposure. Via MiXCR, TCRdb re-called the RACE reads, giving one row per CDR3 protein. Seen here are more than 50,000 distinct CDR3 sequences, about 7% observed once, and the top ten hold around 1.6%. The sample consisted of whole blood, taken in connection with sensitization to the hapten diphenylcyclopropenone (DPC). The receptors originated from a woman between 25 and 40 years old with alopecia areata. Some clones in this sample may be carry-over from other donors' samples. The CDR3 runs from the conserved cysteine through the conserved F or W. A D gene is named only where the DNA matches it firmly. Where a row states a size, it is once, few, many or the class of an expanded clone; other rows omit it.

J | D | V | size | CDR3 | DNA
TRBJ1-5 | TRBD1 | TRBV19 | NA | CASSSRGVGTGTNQPQHF | TGTGCCAGTAGTTCGCGGGGCGTAGGGACAGGGACCAATCAGCCCCAGCATTTT
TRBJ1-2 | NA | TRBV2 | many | CASSRHLFDGYTF | TGTGCCAGCAGCCGCCATTTGTTTGACGGCTACACCTTC
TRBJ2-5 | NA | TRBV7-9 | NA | CASSSVGGGETQYF | TGTGCCAGCAGCTCCGTCGGGGGTGGAGAGACCCAGTACTTC
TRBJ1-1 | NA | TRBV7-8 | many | CASSLDGRTEAFF | TGTGCCAGCAGCTTAGACGGCCGCACTGAAGCTTTCTTT
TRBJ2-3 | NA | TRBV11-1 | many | CASSLRGGQGTQYF | TGTGCCAGCAGTTTAAGGGGGGGCCAGGGTACGCAGTATTTT
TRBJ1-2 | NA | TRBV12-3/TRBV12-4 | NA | CASSNRENYGYTF | TGTGCCAGCAGTAACCGGGAGAACTATGGCTACACCTTC
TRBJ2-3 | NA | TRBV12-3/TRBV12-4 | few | CASGPTNTDTQYF | TGTGCCAGTGGCCCTACTAACACAGATACGCAGTATTTT
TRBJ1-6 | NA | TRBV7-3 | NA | CASSTGSYNSPLHF | TGTGCCAGCAGCACCGGCAGCTATAATTCACCCCTCCACTTT
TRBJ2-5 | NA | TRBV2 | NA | CASSDSGGIETQYF | TGTGCCAGCAGTGACTCAGGGGGGATAGAGACCCAGTACTTC
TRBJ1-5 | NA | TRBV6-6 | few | CASSHGPYAESLGQPQHF | TGTGCCAGCAGCCATGGACCTTACGCCGAGAGTCTGGGTCAGCCCCAGCATTTT
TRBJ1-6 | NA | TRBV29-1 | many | CSVVWGPGSPLHF | TGCAGCGTTGTGTGGGGCCCGGGTTCACCCCTCCACTTT
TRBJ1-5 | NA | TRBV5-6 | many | CASSTDRSQPQHF | TGTGCCAGCAGCACGGACAGATCCCAGCCCCAGCATTTT
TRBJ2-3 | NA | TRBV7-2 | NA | CASSPLVSTDTQYF | TGTGCCAGCAGCCCACTAGTAAGCACAGATACGCAGTATTTT
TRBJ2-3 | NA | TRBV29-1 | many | CSVEDIFGGTDTQYF | TGCAGCGTTGAAGATATATTTGGCGGCACAGATACGCAGTATTTT
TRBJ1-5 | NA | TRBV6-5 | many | CASSRGGSNQPQHF | TGTGCCAGCAGTAGAGGGGGAAGCAATCAGCCCCAGCATTTT
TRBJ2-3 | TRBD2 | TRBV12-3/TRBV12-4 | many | CASSLTGGADTQYF | TGTGCCAGCAGTTTGACGGGGGGAGCAGATACGCAGTATTTT
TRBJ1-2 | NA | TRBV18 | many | CASSPSYGYTF | TGTGCCAGCTCACCATCTTATGGCTACACCTTC
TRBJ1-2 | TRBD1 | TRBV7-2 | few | CASSLTGQGYGYTF | TGTGCCAGCAGCTTAACGGGACAGGGCTATGGCTACACCTTC
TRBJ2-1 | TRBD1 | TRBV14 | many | CASRPTGGKYNEQFF | TGTGCCAGCAGACCTACAGGGGGAAAATACAATGAGCAGTTCTTC
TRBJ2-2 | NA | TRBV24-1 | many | CATKSGTGELFF | TGTGCCACCAAATCAGGGACCGGGGAGCTGTTTTTT
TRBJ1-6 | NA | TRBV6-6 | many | CASSFPLQDRNSPLHF | TGTGCCAGCAGTTTCCCGCTACAGGATAGGAATTCACCCCTCCACTTT
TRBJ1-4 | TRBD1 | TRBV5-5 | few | CASSLGDRVQAEKLFF | TGTGCCAGCAGCTTGGGGGACAGGGTTCAGGCCGAAAAACTGTTTTTT
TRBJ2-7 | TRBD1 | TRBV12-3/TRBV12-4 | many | CASSPGQGRRTYEQYF | TGTGCCAGCAGTCCAGGACAGGGGAGACGAACCTACGAGCAGTACTTC
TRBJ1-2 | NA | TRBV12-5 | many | CASGFRDQSYGYTF | TGTGCTAGTGGTTTCAGGGATCAGAGCTATGGCTACACCTTC
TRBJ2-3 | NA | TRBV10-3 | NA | CAISETGRNTDTQYF | TGTGCCATCAGTGAAACGGGACGAAACACAGATACGCAGTATTTT
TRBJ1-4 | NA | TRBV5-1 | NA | CASSFTWKTNEKLFF | TGCGCCAGCAGCTTCACGTGGAAAACTAATGAAAAACTGTTTTTT
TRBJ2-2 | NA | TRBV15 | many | CATSRDSWGNTGELFF | TGTGCCACCAGCAGAGATTCTTGGGGGAACACCGGGGAGCTGTTTTTT
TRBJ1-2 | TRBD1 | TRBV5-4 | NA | CASSLSGGNNYGYTF | TGTGCCAGCAGCTTGTCAGGGGGGAACAACTATGGCTACACCTTC
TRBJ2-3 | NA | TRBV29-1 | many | CSATGSHEAQYF | TGCAGCGCGACGGGCTCCCACGAGGCGCAGTATTTT
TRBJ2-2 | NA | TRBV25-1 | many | CASSEFRTNTGELFF | TGTGCCAGCAGTGAATTTCGGACGAACACCGGGGAGCTGTTTTTT